This T cell receptor (beta chain) was captured in a study of CD8+CD57+ T cells in acquired aplastic anemia. The overall study: The study obtained an average of roughly 3 ug of DNA from sorted CD4+ and CD8+ cells.

Study-wide findings and caveats: Patients and controls were found to share twenty-nine CD8+ CDR3 sequences. Levels of CD8+ Simpson's diversity were not significantly distinct in patients versus controls.

This clonotype is judged medium-sized. Its antigen is as yet unknown. The CDR3 sequence is 12 residues long. CDR1 is WSHSY, CDR2 SAAADI, per germline. J lost 6 bases, V lost 3 bases, and 1 base had no gene match. Profiling that covered TCR beta VDJ and CDR3 relied on genomic DNA as its template. TCRdb re-derived calls from the reads in MiXCR, one entry per CDR3 protein. The sample contains roughly 61,000 distinct CDR3 sequences, about 56% of which appear only once. Flow cytometry had shown expanded CD8+CD57+ cells in the patients chosen for sequencing. The patients all had a severe acquired aplastic anemia diagnosis.

The source is a human donor with aplastic anemia. Sequencing input: sorted CD4+, CD8+, or CD8+CD57+ T cells (not recorded which) from PBMCs. The genes are TRBV10-2 and TRBJ1-2, with 7 bases that match TRBD1. The CDR3 sequence is CASSDTGDGYTF. The CDR3 DNA reads TGCGCCAGCAGTGACACAGGGGATGGCTACACCTTC.